This TCR beta chain was sequenced for a study of blood T cell repertoires in COVID-19. The wider study: T cells, B-cell-depleted T cells, or PBMCs provided the cDNA or gDNA that served as material.

Some clones are missing from TCRdb's copy, which holds only in-frame ones; the method was immunoSEQ multiplex PCR. The table lists roughly 68,000 clones, more than 75% of them singletons. Trimming pared 0 bases from V and 1 base from J, leaving 16 bases between. Germline CDR1 reads SGHRS; CDR2 reads YFSETQ. This CDR3 is built from 17 residues. This clone was picked up one time. Recovered status in Cohort 3 required two negative PCRs, clearance, or symptom resolution. The sample consisted of PBMCs or T cells enriched from blood (not recorded which). The receptor comes from a woman aged 35 to 49 who had recovered from COVID-19. The V and J genes are TRBV5-1 and TRBJ1-1; TRBD1 might be the D (6 bases). The CDR3 region has the DNA TGCGCCAGCAGCTTGGGAGGAGACAGGTTGTGGAACACTGAAGCTTTCTTT. This sequence encodes CASSLGGDRLWNTEAFF.